This TCR beta chain derives from a study of blood T cell repertoires in COVID-19. V lost 2 bases and J 2 bases, leaving 9 bases between the germline ends. The CDR3 has 15 residues. From germline, CDR1 is LNHDA and CDR2 SQIVND (reference sequence). Profiled with immunoSEQ multiplex PCR; TCRdb holds only in-frame clones, not every one. The table includes under 250,000 clones, around 84% detected once. During active infection, Seattle patients enrolled and were then monitored through disease. The receptor's source is a man aged 45-65 years with COVID-19, enrolled during active disease. V is TRBV19 and J is TRBJ2-2; D may be TRBD2 (6 bases). The specimen sequenced was peripheral blood. This CDR3 is CASSIRGGNTGELFF. CDR3 DNA sequence: TGTGCCAGTAGTATAAGGGGAGGAAACACCGGGGAGCTGTTTTTT. The entire variable domain, with the rest obtained from reference TRBV19 and TRBJ2-2, is as follows: DGGITQSPKYLFRKEGQNVTLSCEQNLNHDAMYWYRQDPGQGLRLIYYSQIVNDFQKGDIAEGYSVSREKKESFPLTVTSAQKNPTAFYLCASSIRGGNTGELFFGEGSRLTVL.